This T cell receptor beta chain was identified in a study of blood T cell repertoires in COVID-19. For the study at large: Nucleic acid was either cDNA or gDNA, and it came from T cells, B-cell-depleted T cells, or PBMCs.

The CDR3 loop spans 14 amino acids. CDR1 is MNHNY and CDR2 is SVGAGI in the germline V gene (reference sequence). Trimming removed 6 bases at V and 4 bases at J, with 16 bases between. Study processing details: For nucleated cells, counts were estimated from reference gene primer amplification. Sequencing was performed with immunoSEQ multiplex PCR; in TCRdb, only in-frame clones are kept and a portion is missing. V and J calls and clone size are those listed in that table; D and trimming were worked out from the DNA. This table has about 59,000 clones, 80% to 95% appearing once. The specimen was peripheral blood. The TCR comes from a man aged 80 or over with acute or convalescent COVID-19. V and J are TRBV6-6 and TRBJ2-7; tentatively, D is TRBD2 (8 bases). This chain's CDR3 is CASRPGGLDYEQYF. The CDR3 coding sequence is TGTGCCAGCAGACCAGGGGGACTAGATTACGAGCAGTACTTC.